The 29 T cell receptor beta chains below were found in one sample sequenced in a study of blood T cells in healthy people across ages. Combining a sample-barcoded 5' primer with a J-beta primer mix, a second PCR ran for roughly 7 to 12 cycles. Each CDR3 protein is one row after TCRdb ran MiXCR on the 5' RACE reads. The table records more than 600,000 distinct CDR3 sequences, 20% to 30% of them present only once. The sample was also reused in another study, on T cells of mothers and their children.

The sequencing input was blood. These TCRs come from a boy aged 5-17 years in good health.

With regard to this clonotype: The junction and the germline gene differ at one end; a read error may be behind it. The chain has TRBV24-1 and TRBJ2-1; no reliable D call. Germline CDR1 KGHDR, CDR2 SFDVKD. CDR3 size: 16 residues. The CDR3 DNA reads as TGTGCCACCAGTGACACTTATATGAGCTCCTGCAATGAGCAGTTCTTC. It encodes CATSDTYMSSCNEQFF.

This clonotype was seen a few times. The chain joins TRBV29-1 to TRBJ2-5; the match to TRBD2 covers 10 bases. From germline, CDR1 is SQVTM and CDR2 ANQGSEA. The length of the CDR3 is 15 residues. V lost 3 bases, J lost 3 bases, and 7 bases stayed unmatched. This CDR3 is CSVEGSLAGEETQYF. The CDR3 nucleotides are TGCAGCGTTGAGGGCTCGCTAGCGGGAGAAGAGACCCAGTACTTC.

V usage is TRBV7-9 and J usage is TRBJ2-7, with 15 bases matching TRBD2. The J segment lost 4 bases and the V segment lost 4 bases, leaving 5 bases of the junction unmatched. The CDR3 is 16 amino acids. The germline V gene has CDR1 SEHNR and CDR2 FQNEAQ (reference sequence). CDR3 residues: CASSSGLAGGFYEQYF. CDR3 bases: TGTGCCAGCAGCTCCGGACTAGCGGGAGGGTTTTACGAGCAGTACTTC.

This rearrangement joins TRBV19 to TRBJ1-5; D is ambiguous. Trimming took off 1 base at V and 6 bases at J, with 10 bases between the two ends. Germline V gene sequence: CDR1 LNHDA, CDR2 SQIVND (reference sequence). The CDR3 is made up of 14 amino acids. For the CDR3, the DNA is TGTGCCAGTAGTATAGGGGCAGGTGGTCAGCCCCAGCATTTT. This encodes CASSIGAGGQPQHF. Full variable domain (rest looked up from reference TRBV19 and TRBJ1-5): DGGITQSPKYLFRKEGQNVTLSCEQNLNHDAMYWYRQDPGQGLRLIYYSQIVNDFQKGDIAEGYSVSREKKESFPLTVTSAQKNPTAFYLCASSIGAGGQPQHFGDGTRLSIL.

The chain is built from TRBV7-9 and TRBJ2-2; a possible D gene is TRBD1 (6 bases). V lost 2 bases, J lost 3 bases, and 13 bases lay in between. The CDR3 consists of 16 residues. From germline, CDR1 is SEHNR and CDR2 FQNEAQ (reference sequence). The CDR3 coding sequence is TGTGCCAGCAGCTTAAATGGAGCAGGGGACACCGGGGAGCTGTTTTTT. As protein: CASSLNGAGDTGELFF.

The chain combines TRBV7-9 with TRBJ2-7; tentatively, D is TRBD2 (5 bases). The DNA end favors TRBJ2-5, so the J call may be wrong. The V gene's germline CDR1 is SEHNR and CDR2 FQNEAQ (reference sequence). The CDR3 loop spans 15 amino acids. CDR3 coding DNA: TGTGCCAGCAGCGCCCTAACTAGGGCCGAAGAGACCCAGTACTTC. Translation gives CASSALTRAEETQYF.

The J gene is TRBJ1-1, the V gene TRBV10-3; TRBD1 aligns across 9 bases. This CDR3 has 15 amino acids. V shed 9 bases and J 4 bases; nucleotides not matched to a gene: 12. Germline CDR1 and CDR2: ENHRY and SYGVKD. CDR3 region: CAITRDRASSTEAFF. CDR3 bases: TGTGCCATAACCAGGGACAGGGCGAGTAGCACTGAAGCTTTCTTT.

This clonotype was counted only a few times. The genes are TRBV10-3 and TRBJ2-6; D is perhaps TRBD2 (5 bases). V lost 2 bases and J lost 0, with 17 bases in between. Germline V gene sequence: CDR1 ENHRY, CDR2 SYGVKD. This CDR3 is built from 19 residues. This CDR3 is CAISEGLFMGSSGANVLTF. CDR3 nucleotides: TGTGCCATCAGTGAGGGACTTTTTATGGGCTCCTCTGGGGCCAACGTCCTGACTTTC.

The table lists this clonotype with a few counts. The chain carries TRBV29-1 and TRBJ2-5; D uncertain. Germline loops: CDR1 SQVTM, CDR2 ANQGSEA. V was trimmed by 3 bases and J by 4 bases, leaving 6 bases between them. This CDR3 has 11 residues. The CDR3 sequence: CSVDVRETQYF. CDR3 in DNA: TGCAGCGTTGACGTCAGAGAGACCCAGTACTTC.

This clonotype has a handful of counts. This chain joins TRBV12-3 or TRBV12-4 and TRBJ2-5; D may be TRBD2 (6 bases). This CDR3 region has 14 residues. V lost 5 bases and J 5 bases, leaving 15 bases between the germline ends. In nucleotides, the CDR3 is TGTGCCAGCAGTGCGGTCGCCCGGGGGGAGACCCAGTACTTC. This gives the protein CASSAVARGETQYF.

V is TRBV10-2 and J is TRBJ2-1; 11 nucleotides agree with TRBD2. Germline CDR1 is WSHSY and CDR2 is SAAADI. The CDR3 sequence is 14 residues long. V lost 10 bases, J lost 7 bases, and 9 bases stayed unmatched. The CDR3 nucleotides read TGCGCCACCCTTCTAGCGGGAGGTACAAATGAGCAGTTCTTC. Amino acids: CATLLAGGTNEQFF.

This clonotype has just a few counts. The rearrangement uses TRBV4-1 and TRBJ1-4, with D hard to call. CDR1 is MGHRA and CDR2 is YSYEKL in the germline V gene. This CDR3 is 16 amino acids long. Trimming left V 0 bases short and J 4 bases short, with 12 bases between. The DNA of the CDR3 is TGCGCCAGCAGCCAAGATCGGACGGCGCATAATGAAAAACTGTTTTTT. It codes for CASSQDRTAHNEKLFF.

The genes are TRBV7-3 and TRBJ2-5, with 13 nucleotides matching TRBD2. The last part of the DNA fits TRBJ2-1 better; the J call may be wrong. The CDR3 runs to 16 residues. Germline V gives CDR1 SGHTA, CDR2 FQGTGA. The DNA for the CDR3 is TGTGCCAGCAGCTTAAACGGGGGACTAGCGGGACTTGAGCAGTTCTTC. Translated, it gives CASSLNGGLAGLEQFF.

This clonotype was counted only a few times. CDR3 in amino acids: CASGPTTGTGFGETQYF. CDR3 in DNA: TGTGCTAGTGGTCCTACCACCGGGACAGGGTTTGGAGAGACCCAGTACTTC. V and J are TRBV12-5 and TRBJ2-5; 9 nucleotides align to TRBD1. Germline V lookup: CDR1 LGHNT, CDR2 FRNRAP. With V trimmed by 5 bases and J by 4 bases, 14 bases remained unmatched. This CDR3 has 17 residues. Combining the CDR3 with reference TRBV12-5 and TRBJ2-5 gives the whole variable domain DARVTQTPRHKVTEMGQEVTMRCQPILGHNTVFWYRQTMMQGLELLAYFRNRAPLDDSGMPKDRFSAEMPDATLATLKIQPSEPRDSAVYFCASGPTTGTGFGETQYFGPGTRLLVL.

At least ten counts were recorded for this clonotype. J is TRBJ2-1 and V is TRBV20-1; D is ambiguous. The V end was cut by 0 bases, the J end by 3 bases, with 18 bases between. Looked up from germline, CDR1 is DFQATT and CDR2 is SNEGSKA (reference sequence). The CDR3 runs 17 residues. CDR3 in amino acids: CSARDRRVATVYNEQFF. The CDR3 DNA is TGCAGTGCTAGAGATCGGAGAGTCGCCACCGTCTACAATGAGCAGTTCTTC.

CDR3 coding DNA: TGTGCCAGCCTTAGTTCCGGGGCTGAAGCTTTCTTT. It yields the protein CASLSSGAEAFF. V usage is TRBV6-5 and J usage is TRBJ1-1; D call uncertain. Trimming removed 8 bases at V and 6 bases at J, with 13 bases between. Germline V gives CDR1 MNHEY, CDR2 SVGAGI. The CDR3 extends over 12 amino acids.

The gene calls are TRBV29-1 and TRBJ2-2, with 11 bases identical to TRBD1. The CDR3 totals 15 residues. Germline V gene lookup returns CDR1 SQVTM and CDR2 ANQGSEA. Trimming cost V 3 bases and J 3 bases; bases outside gene matches: 3. CDR3 loop: CSVEDRGRDTGELFF. Written as DNA, the CDR3 is TGCAGCGTTGAGGACAGGGGGCGGGACACCGGGGAGCTGTTTTTT.

The chain joins TRBV27 to TRBJ2-2; 7 bases map to TRBD1. The CDR3 has 19 amino acids. CDR1 MNHEY and CDR2 SMNVEV come from the germline V gene (reference sequence). Trimming at V came to 0 bases and at J to 2 bases, leaving 12 bases not matched to a gene. CDR3 nucleotide sequence: TGTGCCAGCAGTTTATCTAGGGTGGCGAGGGGGCTTAACACCGGGGAGCTGTTTTTT. Its protein is CASSLSRVARGLNTGELFF.

The rearrangement uses TRBV20-1 and TRBJ2-5; D remains ambiguous. The J call is uncertain, as TRBJ2-7 better fits the DNA end. The CDR3 spans 13 residues. Germline CDR1 reads DFQATT; CDR2 reads SNEGSKA (reference sequence). The CDR3 nucleotides are TGCAGTGCTAGATCTCAGGCCTCCTACGAGCAGTACTTC. It codes for CSARSQASYEQYF.

This sequence joins TRBV27 and TRBJ1-4; D ambiguous. The CDR3 spans 15 residues. Trimming removed 1 base from V and 3 bases from J, with 9 bases in between. From germline, CDR1 is MNHEY and CDR2 SMNVEV (reference sequence). The CDR3 coding sequence is TGTGCCAGCAGTTTATTTTTGACCGCTAATGAAAAACTGTTTTTT. Translation gives CASSLFLTANEKLFF.

The CDR3 nucleotides are TGTGCCAGCAGCTTAGATGTAGGTAGCAATGAGCAGTTCTTC. It translates to CASSLDVGSNEQFF. The V and J genes are TRBV11-3 and TRBJ2-1; no firm D call. The CDR3 spans 14 residues. The germline V and J ends were trimmed by 0 bases and 6 bases, with 9 bases remaining between them. Germline CDR1 and CDR2: SGHNT and YENEEA.

This clonotype was observed a handful of times. The gene calls are TRBV24-1 and TRBJ1-1; 7 bases are a match to TRBD1. The CDR3 has 15 residues. Per the germline V gene, CDR1 is KGHDR and CDR2 is SFDVKD. Unmatched junction bases numbered 5, after V lost 4 bases and J lost 1 base. In nucleotides, the CDR3 is TGTGCCACCAGTGACTCCGGGACAGAGAACACTGAAGCTTTCTTT. The encoded protein is CATSDSGTENTEAFF.

This clonotype has ten or more counts. The rearrangement links TRBV28 to TRBJ2-5, with D possibly being TRBD2 (6 bases). There are 16 residues in the CDR3. Germline V CDR1 and CDR2: MDHEN, SYDVKM. V gave up 6 bases and J gave up 4 bases, with 21 bases separating them. The CDR3 DNA sequence: TGTGCCAGCAGGGAGCTAGCTGGCGGAGGGGCAGAGACCCAGTACTTC. Its translation is CASRELAGGGAETQYF.

This clonotype was seen a few times. The genes are TRBV5-1 and TRBJ2-7; TRBD2 aligns across 9 bases. CDR3 length equals 17 residues. Germline V gives CDR1 SGHRS, CDR2 YFSETQ. V shed 4 bases, J shed 3 bases, and the junction held 14 bases outside the gene matches. The CDR3 bases are TGCGCCAGCAGCCCGGAGGGGGGTCTAGCGGGATTCTACGAGCAGTACTTC. Translating gives CASSPEGGLAGFYEQYF.

The chain recombines TRBV2 with TRBJ2-3, with 11 nucleotides matching TRBD2. With 6 bases clipped from V and 1 base from J, the junction kept 6 bases outside the gene matches. The CDR3 totals 16 residues. Germline values: CDR1 SNHLY, CDR2 FYNNEI. The DNA of the CDR3 is TGTGCCAGCAGGCTTCTAGCGGGAGGAGGCACAGATACGCAGTATTTT. Amino acids: CASRLLAGGGTDTQYF.

This clonotype showed up just once. The junction departs from germline at one end; a sequencing error may be responsible. The genes are TRBV20-1 and TRBJ2-4; no firm D call. This CDR3 is 13 amino acids long. The germline gives CDR1 DFQATT, CDR2 SNEGSKA (reference sequence). The CDR3 protein is CSARRKGENMQYF. The CDR3 region has the DNA TGCAGTGCTAGAAGAAAAGGAGAAAACATGCAGTACTTC.

This clonotype was detected only a few times. The chain couples TRBV14 to TRBJ1-2; D remains ambiguous. Per germline, CDR1 SGHDN and CDR2 FVKESK. This CDR3 comprises 13 residues. V shed 0 bases and J shed 2 bases, with 4 bases lying between them. The CDR3 DNA reads as TGTGCCAGCAGCCAAGACAAGAACTATGGCTACACCTTC. As protein: CASSQDKNYGYTF.

This clonotype was recorded a few times. The chain recombines TRBV29-1 with TRBJ1-2; D is unresolved. From germline, CDR1 is SQVTM and CDR2 ANQGSEA. CDR3 length: 12 residues. Trimming took 6 bases from V and 6 from J, leaving 14 bases between them. The CDR3 nucleotides read TGCAGCGTGAGGGTGTTTACAGATGGCTACACCTTC. Translation: CSVRVFTDGYTF.

The CDR3 loop is CSARDWAEQETQYF. Here the CDR3 DNA reads TGCAGTGCTAGAGATTGGGCTGAGCAAGAGACCCAGTACTTC. V usage is TRBV20-1 and J usage is TRBJ2-5; no clear D. The V gene's germline CDR1 is DFQATT and CDR2 SNEGSKA (reference sequence). Trimming left V 0 bases short and J 2 bases short, with 10 bases between. The CDR3 covers 14 residues.